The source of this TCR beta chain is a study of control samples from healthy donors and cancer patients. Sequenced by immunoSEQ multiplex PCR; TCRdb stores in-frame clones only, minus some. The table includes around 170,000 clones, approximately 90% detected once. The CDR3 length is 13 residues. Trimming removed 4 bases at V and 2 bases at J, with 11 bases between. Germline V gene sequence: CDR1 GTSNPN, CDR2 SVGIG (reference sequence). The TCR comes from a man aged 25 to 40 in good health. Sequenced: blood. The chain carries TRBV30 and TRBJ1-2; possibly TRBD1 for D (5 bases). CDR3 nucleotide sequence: TGTGCCTGGATGAGGGGATCGAACTATGGCTACACCTTC. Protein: CAWMRGSNYGYTF.